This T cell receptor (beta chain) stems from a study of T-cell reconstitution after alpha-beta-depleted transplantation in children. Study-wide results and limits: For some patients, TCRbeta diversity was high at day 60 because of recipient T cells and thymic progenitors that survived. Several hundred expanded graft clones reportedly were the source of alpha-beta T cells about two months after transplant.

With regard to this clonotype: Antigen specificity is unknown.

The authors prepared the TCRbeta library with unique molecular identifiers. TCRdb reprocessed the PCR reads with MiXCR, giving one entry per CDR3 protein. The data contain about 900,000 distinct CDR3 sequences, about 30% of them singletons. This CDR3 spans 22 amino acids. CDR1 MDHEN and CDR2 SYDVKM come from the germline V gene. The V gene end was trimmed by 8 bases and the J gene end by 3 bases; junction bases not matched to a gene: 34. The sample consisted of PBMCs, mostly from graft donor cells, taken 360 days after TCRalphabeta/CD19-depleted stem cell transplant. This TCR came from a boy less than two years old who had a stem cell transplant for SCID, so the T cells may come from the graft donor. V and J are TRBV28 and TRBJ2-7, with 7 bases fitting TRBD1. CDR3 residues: CASRYITTDHRLQKGALYEQYF. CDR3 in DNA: TGTGCCAGCCGTTACATCACGACAGACCATCGGCTGCAAAAGGGGGCCCTCTACGAGCAGTACTTC.